This is a list of T cell receptor beta chains from one sample in a study of T-cell memory formation after mild COVID-19. Each CDR3 protein is one row after TCRdb ran MiXCR on the 5' RACE reads. This sample yields around 440,000 distinct CDR3 sequences, of which around a sixth are seen a single time; 10% to 15% belongs to the top ten. Source material: PBMCs or a T cell subset sorted from them (not recorded which). These receptors all stem from an adult woman who had mild COVID-19 (a few samples of this study predate the infection). Cell type and time point are not known. CDR3s include the opening cysteine and the closing phenylalanine or tryptophan. The order of the fields is CDR3 DNA, CDR3 protein, clone size, J gene, D gene, V gene. The D gene is left open where the match is weak. Size values are once, few and many counts, or a class for expanded clones, and some rows have none.

DNA: TGCGCCAGCAGCTGGGGGACTAGCAGTTACACAGATACGCAGTATTTT
CDR3: CASSWGTSSYTDTQYF
size: NA
J: TRBJ2-3
D: TRBD2
V: TRBV5-1

DNA: TGTGCCAGCAGCTTGGCCGTGAACTTGAACACTGAAGCTTTCTTT
CDR3: CASSLAVNLNTEAFF
size: NA
J: TRBJ1-1
D: NA
V: TRBV5-5

DNA: TGCAGCGTAGCAGAGAACCTCGGCAATGAGCAGTTCTTC
CDR3: CSVAENLGNEQFF
size: many
J: TRBJ2-1
D: NA
V: TRBV29-1

DNA: TGTGCCAGCAGCTTACCAACGGGGGAAACCGGGGAGCTGTTTTTT
CDR3: CASSLPTGETGELFF
size: NA
J: TRBJ2-2
D: NA
V: TRBV7-9

DNA: TGTGCCAGCGGTAGTGGGGTCGGGGGAGAGCAGTACTTC
CDR3: CASGSGVGGEQYF
size: few
J: TRBJ2-7
D: NA
V: TRBV9

DNA: TGTGCCAGCAGCTTAGGCTCGGCGGGAGGGTCAAAGGAGCAGTTCTTC
CDR3: CASSLGSAGGSKEQFF
size: few
J: TRBJ2-1
D: TRBD2
V: TRBV11-2

DNA: TGTGCCAGCAGTTACTCGACTAGCGGGAGGGCTCTACCGCCCGACGAGCAGTACTTC
CDR3: CASSYSTSGRALPPDEQYF
size: few
J: TRBJ2-7
D: TRBD2
V: TRBV6-6

DNA: TGTGCCAGCAGTTATAATCGCGGGACTTCCATGAACACTGAAGCTTTCTTT
CDR3: CASSYNRGTSMNTEAFF
size: many
J: TRBJ1-1
D: NA
V: TRBV6-2/TRBV6-3

DNA: TGTGCCAGCAGCTTCGGCGGGGATGGCTACACCTTC
CDR3: CASSFGGDGYTF
size: once
J: TRBJ1-2
D: NA
V: TRBV7-8

DNA: TGTGCCAGTAGTATATCCGGGATTAATGGCTACACCTTC
CDR3: CASSISGINGYTF
size: NA
J: TRBJ1-2
D: NA
V: TRBV19

DNA: TGTGCCAGCAGTTCCCGGGTGGCAGATACGCAGTATTTT
CDR3: CASSSRVADTQYF
size: many
J: TRBJ2-3
D: NA
V: TRBV12-3/TRBV12-4

DNA: TGTGCCAGCAGCTTAGCCCCGGACAGGGAAAGCTATGGCTACACCTTC
CDR3: CASSLAPDRESYGYTF
size: few
J: TRBJ1-2
D: TRBD1
V: TRBV7-9

DNA: TGTGCCAGCTCACCTACAGGGGGAGGCACGAACTATGGCTACACCTTC
CDR3: CASSPTGGGTNYGYTF
size: NA
J: TRBJ1-2
D: TRBD1
V: TRBV12-3/TRBV12-4

DNA: TGTGCCAGCAGCCAAGCGACAGGGCTGAATGAAAAACTGTTTTTT
CDR3: CASSQATGLNEKLFF
size: few
J: TRBJ1-4
D: TRBD1
V: TRBV4-2

DNA: TGTGCCAGCAGCCAATTCCCCGCCGGGACAGGGGACAATGAGCAGTTCTTC
CDR3: CASSQFPAGTGDNEQFF
size: few
J: TRBJ2-1
D: TRBD1
V: TRBV3-1

DNA: TGTGCCAGCAGCTCTAACGCCGGACTCAGGGGTTATAGGGCCGGGGAGCTGTTTTTT
CDR3: CASSSNAGLRGYRAGELFF
size: few
J: TRBJ2-2
D: NA
V: TRBV7-9

DNA: TGTGCCAGCAGCAGGCGAGTCGCAGCAGGCACTGAAGCTTTCTTT
CDR3: CASSRRVAAGTEAFF
size: few
J: TRBJ1-1
D: NA
V: TRBV5-5

DNA: TGTGCCAGCAGCCAAGAGAGATATGGAAACACCATATATTTT
CDR3: CASSQERYGNTIYF
size: NA
J: TRBJ1-3
D: NA
V: TRBV14

DNA: TGCAGCGTTGAAGAAGAACCGCGGACTGAAGCTTTCTTT
CDR3: CSVEEEPRTEAFF
size: few
J: TRBJ1-1
D: NA
V: TRBV29-1

DNA: TGTGCCAGCAGCCAGGGGACTAGACAAGAGACCCAGTACTTC
CDR3: CASSQGTRQETQYF
size: NA
J: TRBJ2-5
D: TRBD2
V: TRBV4-2

DNA: TGTGCCAGCAGTCCTGGGTGGGGGACCAACACTGAAGCTTTCTTT
CDR3: CASSPGWGTNTEAFF
size: few
J: TRBJ1-1
D: NA
V: TRBV12-3/TRBV12-4

DNA: TGTGCCAGCAGCTCCCTGTCAGCCGCGGCGGGGTACTTC
CDR3: CASSSLSAAAGYF
size: NA
J: TRBJ2-4
D: NA
V: TRBV7-2

DNA: TGTGCCAGCAGCCCTGAGGACAGCGGGAGTCAAGATACGCAGTATTTT
CDR3: CASSPEDSGSQDTQYF
size: few
J: TRBJ2-3
D: TRBD2
V: TRBV7-6

DNA: TGTGCCAGCAGCTTAGTAGCGTGGACAGGGCTTAGTGAAAGCAATCAGCCCCAGCATTTT
CDR3: CASSLVAWTGLSESNQPQHF
size: NA
J: TRBJ1-5
D: TRBD1
V: TRBV7-6

DNA: TGTGCCAGCAAGCGGGACTCCTACGAGCAGTACTTC
CDR3: CASKRDSYEQYF
size: NA
J: TRBJ2-7
D: TRBD2
V: TRBV11-1

DNA: TGTGCCAGCAGCCTCAGGGTTTTGGGGAACACTGAAGCTTTCTTT
CDR3: CASSLRVLGNTEAFF
size: NA
J: TRBJ1-1
D: NA
V: TRBV11-2

DNA: TGTGCCAGCAGTCGAGGAACCCGGGGCACTGAAGCTTTCTTT
CDR3: CASSRGTRGTEAFF
size: few
J: TRBJ1-1
D: NA
V: TRBV2

DNA: TGCGCCAGCAGAGCGGGAGGGCCCCCGTACTTC
CDR3: CASRAGGPPYF
size: once
J: TRBJ2-7
D: TRBD2
V: TRBV10-2

DNA: TGTGCCAGCAGCTCGGGACTAGCGGGGGGGCAATATGAGCAGTTCTTC
CDR3: CASSSGLAGGQYEQFF
size: many
J: TRBJ2-1
D: TRBD2
V: TRBV7-6

DNA: TGCGCCAGCAGCCAATACACGGTCTCTGGAAACACCATATATTTT
CDR3: CASSQYTVSGNTIYF
size: NA
J: TRBJ1-3
D: NA
V: TRBV5-1

DNA: TGTGCCAGCAGCGACAGTACCCGCCGTGGAGCCCAGCATTTT
CDR3: CASSDSTRRGAQHF
size: few
J: TRBJ1-5
D: NA
V: TRBV6-6

DNA: TGCGCCAGCAGCCGGGGGCGGGAGGCAACTAATGAAAAACTGTTTTTT
CDR3: CASSRGREATNEKLFF
size: few
J: TRBJ1-4
D: NA
V: TRBV5-1

DNA: TGTGCCAGCAGTTACGTCTGGAGGAACACTGAAGCTTTCTTT
CDR3: CASSYVWRNTEAFF
size: NA
J: TRBJ1-1
D: NA
V: TRBV6-2/TRBV6-3

DNA: TGCGCCAGCAGCCAAGGACGGACGTTAGGCTCCTACAATGAGCAGTTCTTC
CDR3: CASSQGRTLGSYNEQFF
size: NA
J: TRBJ2-1
D: NA
V: TRBV4-1

DNA: TGTGCCAGCAGTTTTCGACTTCCGGGTGCCGGGGAGCTGTTTTTT
CDR3: CASSFRLPGAGELFF
size: few
J: TRBJ2-2
D: NA
V: TRBV6-2/TRBV6-3

DNA: TGTGCCAGCAGTATGGGGACAGAGAACGAGCAGTACTTC
CDR3: CASSMGTENEQYF
size: NA
J: TRBJ2-7
D: TRBD1
V: TRBV7-3